What follows are 5 T cell receptor beta chains derived from one specimen sequenced in a study of T cell repertoires in cytomegalovirus infection. TCRdb passed the reads through MiXCR, listing each CDR3 protein once. The sample has 310,000 or so distinct CDR3 sequences, roughly a quarter seen once; the top ten hold approximately 15%. Input material: PBMCs. These receptors were obtained from a human donor in good health (CMV status not recorded). Some clones in this sample may be carry-over from other donors' samples.

This clonotype has ten or more counts. CDR3 nucleotides: TGTGCCAGCAGCTTAGGACAGGGGAGTGAGACCCAGTACTTC. Its translation: CASSLGQGSETQYF. The chain links TRBV7-2 to TRBJ2-5, with TRBD1 matching over 8 bases. CDR1 and CDR2 from the germline V gene are SGHTA and FQGNSA. V trimming: 1 base; J trimming: 5 bases; junction bases outside the gene matches: 3. The length of the CDR3 is 14 residues.

Only a few counts were recorded for this clonotype. The CDR3 is CSVDTDRGLGNTIYF. In DNA, the CDR3 is TGCAGCGTTGATACTGACAGGGGGCTAGGAAACACCATATATTTT. V usage is TRBV29-1 and J usage is TRBJ1-3; 10 bases match TRBD1. Germline V CDR1 and CDR2: SQVTM, ANQGSEA. V was clipped by 3 bases and J by 4 bases; unmatched bases: 6. The CDR3 extends over 15 amino acids.

This clonotype was counted a few times. The chain links TRBV29-1 to TRBJ2-5, with a possible D match to TRBD2 (5 bases). CDR3 length: 14 residues. Trimming cost V 0 bases and J 1 base, with 9 bases left between them. CDR1 is SQVTM and CDR2 is ANQGSEA in the germline V gene. The CDR3 reads CSVEDTGVQETQYF. The DNA for the CDR3 is TGCAGCGTTGAAGATACCGGGGTCCAAGAGACCCAGTACTTC.

This chain links TRBV18 with TRBJ1-1; D unresolved. Trimming pared 3 bases from V and 0 bases from J, leaving 8 bases between. The CDR3 length is 14 residues. The V gene's germline CDR1 is KGHSH and CDR2 LQKENI. The CDR3 spells CASSPAQVNTEAFF. The CDR3 bases are TGTGCCAGCTCACCTGCGCAGGTGAACACTGAAGCTTTCTTT.

This chain links TRBV28 with TRBJ2-1; D may be TRBD1 (5 bases). Trimming stripped 10 bases from V and 4 bases from J, with 23 bases between. CDR3 length equals 16 residues. Germline-derived CDR1 and CDR2 are MDHEN and SYDVKM. DNA for the CDR3: TGTGCCACCGTGGGCGGCGGACATTCTACTTACAATGAGCAGTTCTTC. Translation: CATVGGGHSTYNEQFF.